The 15 T cell receptor beta chains in this list originate from one sample, sequenced in a study of blood T cell repertoires in COVID-19. Measured with immunoSEQ multiplex PCR; TCRdb has only the in-frame clones, and not every one. This sample carries about 110,000 clones, just over 70% of them seen once, and the ten largest clones take 1.5% to 2%. The sample was peripheral blood. These receptors were taken from a woman in her forties with acute or convalescent COVID-19.

CDR3 sequence reads: CASSLSVNQPQHF. For the CDR3, the DNA is TGTGCCAGCAGCTTATCTGTCAATCAGCCCCAGCATTTT. The chain combines TRBV7-2 with TRBJ1-5; no firm D call. The germline CDR1 and CDR2 sequences are SGHTA and FQGNSA. Trimming cost V 2 bases and J 3 bases, with 5 bases left between them. The CDR3 totals 13 residues. Looking up the rest from reference TRBV7-2 and TRBJ1-5 gives the full variable domain: GAGVSQSPSNKVTEKGKDVELRCDPISGHTALYWYRQSLGQGLEFLIYFQGNSAPDKSGLPSDRFSAERTGGSVSTLTIQRTQQEDSAVYLCASSLSVNQPQHFGDGTRLSIL.

The chain links TRBV2 to TRBJ2-7, with TRBD2 identical over 8 bases. This CDR3 has 14 residues. With 7 bases clipped from V and 2 bases from J, the junction kept 7 bases outside the gene matches. Per germline, CDR1 SNHLY and CDR2 FYNNEI. The CDR3 protein is CASNPGLGTYEQYF. The CDR3 DNA is TGTGCCAGCAACCCGGGACTAGGGACCTACGAGCAGTACTTC.

This clone came up a few times. The CDR3 DNA is TGTGCTAGTGGTTTGGTCACAGGTTTCAATCAGCCCCAGCATTTT. Translating it yields CASGLVTGFNQPQHF. The chain uses TRBV12-5 and TRBJ1-5; a weak D match, TRBD1 (5 bases). CDR1 LGHNT and CDR2 FRNRAP come from the germline V gene. Trimming removed 0 bases at V and 3 bases at J, with 9 bases between. The CDR3 loop spans 15 amino acids.

In nucleotides, the CDR3 is TGTGCCAGCAGCGAGCCGGGACAATTGAACACTGAAGCTTTCTTT. Protein sequence: CASSEPGQLNTEAFF. The chain uses TRBV7-9 and TRBJ1-1; possibly TRBD1 for D (6 bases). Trimming removed 5 bases from V and 0 bases from J, with 13 bases in between. Germline V lookup: CDR1 SEHNR, CDR2 FQNEAQ (reference sequence). This CDR3 has 15 amino acids.

This rearrangement joins TRBV7-3 to TRBJ2-5; possible D gene TRBD2, 6 bases. The CDR3 length is 15 residues. V lost 5 bases and J lost 5, with 18 bases in between. Germline values: CDR1 SGHTA, CDR2 FQGTGA. CDR3 nucleotide sequence: TGTGCCAGCAGCCCAGCGGGCACACTAAAGGAGACCCAGTACTTC. It yields the protein CASSPAGTLKETQYF.

This chain uses TRBV6-1 with TRBJ2-7; 9 bases are a match to TRBD1. Germline V lookup: CDR1 MNHNS, CDR2 SASEGT. This CDR3 spans 15 amino acids. With 4 bases clipped from V and 3 bases from J, the junction kept 7 bases outside the gene matches. CDR3 loop: CASSGAGTGIYEQYF. The CDR3 DNA is TGTGCCAGCAGTGGAGCCGGGACAGGGATCTACGAGCAGTACTTC.

V and J are TRBV7-9 and TRBJ1-1; 9 nucleotides align to TRBD1. The CDR3 loop spans 17 amino acids. Germline V CDR1 and CDR2: SEHNR, FQNEAQ (reference sequence). V gave up 7 bases and J gave up 6 bases; unmatched junction bases: 18. Written as DNA, the CDR3 is TGTGCCAGCACGGTGCCGAAGGGTGGGACAGGGTATTCTGAAGCTTTCTTT. It translates to CASTVPKGGTGYSEAFF.

This clone was observed a few times. The V call is TRBV3-1 (or the pseudogene TRBV3-2), the J call TRBJ1-2; 9 positions agree with TRBD1. CDR3 size: 14 residues. Germline loops: CDR1 LGHDT, CDR2 YNNKEL (reference sequence). J gave up 4 bases and V 2 bases, and 2 bases lay outside the gene matches. The CDR3 DNA reads as TGTGCCAGCAGCCAAAGGGGACAGGGCTATGGCTACACCTTC. The encoded protein is CASSQRGQGYGYTF.

The V call is TRBV10-3, the J call TRBJ2-7; D possibly corresponds to TRBD2 (6 bases). The CDR3 extends over 14 amino acids. The V gene's germline CDR1 is ENHRY and CDR2 SYGVKD. Trimming took 10 bases from V and 5 from J, leaving 21 bases between them. The CDR3 DNA reads TGTGCCACCAAGAGAGACGGGGGTCTAAACGAGCAGTACTTC. This codes for CATKRDGGLNEQYF.

V and J are TRBV4-1 and TRBJ1-1; D remains ambiguous. The V gene lost 1 base and the J gene lost 4 bases, with 10 bases spanning the gap. The CDR3 length is 14 residues. Germline CDR1 MGHRA, CDR2 YSYEKL. The CDR3 loop is CASSQVTGATEAFF. In DNA, the CDR3 is TGCGCCAGCAGCCAAGTGACTGGAGCCACTGAAGCTTTCTTT.

J is TRBJ1-2 and V is TRBV3-1 (or the pseudogene TRBV3-2); no firm D call. The CDR3 consists of 12 residues. V was shortened by 0 bases and J by 8 bases, with 7 bases between the two germline ends. Germline CDR1 LGHDT, CDR2 YNNKEL (reference sequence). The CDR3 spells CASSQEGSGYTF. The CDR3 DNA follows: TGTGCCAGCAGCCAAGAGGGTAGCGGCTACACCTTC.

This clone was seen ten or more times. The chain employs TRBV12-3 or TRBV12-4 and TRBJ2-4, with 7 bases identical to TRBD2. V trimming: 5 bases; J trimming: 13 bases; junction bases outside the gene matches: 5. The CDR3 has 11 residues. Here the CDR3 reads CASSLTGRQYF. DNA of the CDR3: TGTGCCAGCAGTCTCACCGGGAGGCAGTACTTC.

J is TRBJ2-2 and V is TRBV5-3; D unclear. TRBV5-3 is identified as an open reading frame with a role that is uncertain. Trimming removed 2 bases from V and 1 base from J, with 3 bases in between. The CDR3 has 13 amino acids. CDR3: CARSFQNTGELFF. DNA of the CDR3: TGTGCCAGAAGCTTTCAGAACACCGGGGAGCTGTTTTTT.

The CDR3 sequence is CASSFSLAGGHEQFF. Here the CDR3 DNA reads TGTGCCAGCAGCTTCTCTCTAGCGGGGGGCCATGAGCAGTTCTTC. V is TRBV7-2 and J is TRBJ2-1; 11 positions match TRBD2. The CDR3 totals 15 residues. The germline CDR1 and CDR2 sequences are SGHTA and FQGNSA. Losses at the gene ends were 3 bases for V and 8 bases for J; bases not matched to a gene: 6.

This chain uses TRBV18 with TRBJ2-3; 8 bases agree with TRBD2. CDR1 KGHSH and CDR2 LQKENI come from the germline V gene. The V gene end was trimmed by 1 base and the J gene end by 2 bases; junction bases not matched to a gene: 5. The CDR3 has 16 residues. Written as DNA, the CDR3 is TGTGCCAGCTCACCACGGCCGGGGGGGGACACAGATACGCAGTATTTT. The encoded protein is CASSPRPGGDTDTQYF.